A selection of T cell receptor beta chains follows, all from one sample in a study of cytomegalovirus exposure and HLA in healthy donors. Clones were sequenced by immunoSEQ multiplex PCR, and TCRdb holds only the in-frame ones, with some missing. This sample has more than 95,000 clones; around three quarters occur once, and the top ten carry 4.5% to 5%. The specimen sequenced was PBMCs. The receptors were sampled from a man in his fifties in good health and CMV-seropositive. Each CDR3 is given with its conserved first and last residue. A D gene is named only where the DNA matches it firmly. Size values are once, few and many counts, or a class for expanded clones, and some rows have none.

d_call j_call v_call clone_size cdr3_nt cdr3_aa
TRBD2 TRBJ2-2 TRBV5-1 . TGCGCCAGCAGCTTGGGTCCTAGCGGGAGCTCGAACACCGGGGAGCTGTTTTTT CASSLGPSGSSNTGELFF
. TRBJ1-5 TRBV6-1 few TGTGCCAGCAGTGATAATGTTAATCAGCCCCAGCATTTT CASSDNVNQPQHF
. TRBJ1-6 TRBV5-6 . TGTGCCAGCATCCGGCGGGGCCTAATTAATTCACCCCTCCACTTT CASIRRGLINSPLHF
. TRBJ2-3 TRBV13 once TGTGCCAGCAGCACCGGACTTACCACAGATACGCAGTATTTT CASSTGLTTDTQYF
. TRBJ2-7 TRBV7-2 . TGTGCCAGCAGTTCCTCCCCGACGGGACTTGCTCCCCTCGAGCAGTACTTC CASSSSPTGLAPLEQYF
TRBD1 TRBJ1-2 TRBV6-5 . TGTGCCAGCAGTCCTAGTGGACAGGGAGGCTATGGCTACACCTTC CASSPSGQGGYGYTF
. TRBJ2-7 TRBV28 . TGTGCCAGCAGTTTGCTCAGCGAATACCCCTACGAGCAGTACTTC CASSLLSEYPYEQYF
. TRBJ2-3 TRBV5-4 once TGTGCCAGCAGCCCCTGGGGCGGTTACGATACGCAGTATTTT CASSPWGGYDTQYF
TRBD2 TRBJ2-7 TRBV7-2 . TGTGCCAGCAGCCCCCGGGCGGGAGCGTACGAGCAGTACTTC CASSPRAGAYEQYF
. TRBJ1-1 TRBV10-3 . TGTGCCACCCGGAATGCGGGAGTCATGAACACTGAAGCTTTCTTT CATRNAGVMNTEAFF
TRBD2 TRBJ2-1 TRBV10-2 . TGCGCCAGCAGCCTGTTGCTAGCGGGAGGGCCGTATTTGCAGTTCTTC CASSLLLAGGPYLQFF
TRBD2 TRBJ2-5 TRBV7-9 . TGTGCCAGCAGCACTACTCTAGCGGGTATCGAGACCCAGTACTTC CASSTTLAGIETQYF
. TRBJ2-7 TRBV5-6 . TGTGCCAGCAGCTTGGCGGCAGGGACACCTTCCTACGAGCAGTACTTC CASSLAAGTPSYEQYF
. TRBJ1-1 TRBV2 . TGTGCCAGCAGTGGGGAGGGAGGCACTGAAGCTTTCTTT CASSGEGGTEAFF
. TRBJ2-5 TRBV6-1 . TGTGCCAGCAGGGAACTAGGACAGAAGAAGACCCAGTACTTC CASRELGQKKTQYF
. TRBJ1-1 TRBV6-1 . TGTGCCAGCAGTGAGACAGGAAACACTGAAGCTTTCTTT CASSETGNTEAFF
TRBD2 TRBJ2-3 TRBV5-1 . TGCGCCAGCAGCTTGTCGGTTAGCGGGGGGGCCTCCCCCCTGTATTTT CASSLSVSGGASPLYF
TRBD1 TRBJ1-1 TRBV5-1 . TGCGCCAGCAGCCTAAAATACGGGGACAGGGAAGCTTTCTTT CASSLKYGDREAFF
TRBD1 TRBJ2-1 TRBV5-1 . TGCGCCAGCAGCTTGGGACAGGGGGCGTTTAACTACAATGAGCAGTTCTTC CASSLGQGAFNYNEQFF
TRBD1 TRBJ1-1 TRBV28 few TGTGCCAGCAAAACCACAGGGGGGATTAGGAACACTGAAGCTTTCTTT CASKTTGGIRNTEAFF
TRBD1 TRBJ2-7 TRBV6-5 once TGTGCCAGCAGTTACTCGTACGGGACAGAATACGAGCAGTACTTC CASSYSYGTEYEQYF
TRBD2 TRBJ2-2 TRBV2 . TGTGCCAGCAGAGACCTAGCGGGGGGGGACCCCGGGGAGCTGTTTTTT CASRDLAGGDPGELFF
TRBD2 TRBJ2-7 TRBV7-2 . TGTGCCAGCAGCTTAGGGGCTAGCGGTCCCTACGAGCAGTACTTC CASSLGASGPYEQYF
TRBD1 TRBJ1-3 TRBV5-4 . TGTGCCAGCAGCGTACAGGGGCTGGAAAACACCATATATTTT CASSVQGLENTIYF
. TRBJ1-6 TRBV2 . TGTGCCAGCAGTGAAATGGGGGCCTACAATAATTCACCCCTCCACTTT CASSEMGAYNNSPLHF
. TRBJ1-4 TRBV19 . TGTGCCAGTAGTCCTCAGGGTGCAACTAATGAAAAACTGTTTTTT CASSPQGATNEKLFF
TRBD1 TRBJ1-1 TRBV30 once TGTGCCTGTTCACAGGGGGCGCGAACTGAAGCTTTCTTT CACSQGARTEAFF
. TRBJ2-2 TRBV19 . TGTGCCAGTAGTGGCCGATCGAACACCGGGGAGCTGTTTTTT CASSGRSNTGELFF
. TRBJ2-1 TRBV7-7 . TGTGCCAGCAGCTTAAAGGTCGGGCGGGGCAATGAGCAGTTCTTC CASSLKVGRGNEQFF
TRBD2 TRBJ2-3 TRBV6-5 . TGTGCCAGCAGTAGCGGGAGGGCCACAGATACGCAGTATTTT CASSSGRATDTQYF
. TRBJ1-5 TRBV2 . TGTGCCAGCAGTCAGACAGGTGTTGGCAATCAGCCCCAGCATTTT CASSQTGVGNQPQHF
TRBD1 TRBJ1-2 TRBV7-2 . TGTGCCAGCAGAGAGGGGGCGCATGATGGCTACACCTTC CASREGAHDGYTF
. TRBJ1-3 TRBV30 . TGTGCCTGGAGTACGAGGGACACCATATATTTT CAWSTRDTIYF
. TRBJ2-1 TRBV6-5 few TGTGCCAGCAGCCGGGACTCCAGCTCCTACAATGAGCAGTTCTTC CASSRDSSSYNEQFF
. TRBJ1-2 TRBV19 once TGTGCCAGTCGGGGGGTGAACTATGGCTACACCTTC CASRGVNYGYTF
. TRBJ1-5 TRBV7-2 . TGTGCCAGCAGCCCAACAGGGTATCAGCCCCAGCATTTT CASSPTGYQPQHF
TRBD1 TRBJ2-1 TRBV5-1 once TGCGCCAGCAGTGGGACAGGGGGTATGGATCCTAGCTACAATGAGCAGTTCTTC CASSGTGGMDPSYNEQFF